Listed below are T cell receptor beta chains from one sample, sequenced in a study of neoadjuvant anti-PD-1 for oral cavity cancer. The assay was immunoSEQ multiplex PCR, and TCRdb's table has in-frame clones only and misses some. The repertoire consists of under 85,000 clones, with under 85% occurring once and the leading ten covering approximately 3.4%. This material consisted of PBMCs, taken before nivolumab (anti-PD-1) treatment. All receptors come from a person aged 40 to 85 with oral cavity squamous cell carcinoma. The CDR3 runs from the conserved cysteine through the conserved F or W. Fields, in order: CDR3 protein, CDR3 DNA, clone size, D gene, V gene, CDR3 length, J gene. A D gene is named only where the DNA matches it firmly. The listing skips clone size in some rows; elsewhere it reads once, few, many or a size class.

CASSYSGTGDYGYTF | TGTGCCAGCAGTTACTCAGGGACAGGCGACTATGGCTACACCTTC | - | TRBD1 | TRBV6-5 | 15 | TRBJ1-2
CASSLAGASGYNEQFF | TGTGCCAGCAGCTTAGCGGGGGCTAGCGGATACAATGAGCAGTTCTTC | - | - | TRBV7-2 | 16 | TRBJ2-1
CASRPKPGQGPSTTHQETQYF | TGCGCCAGCCGACCGAAACCAGGACAGGGTCCATCGACCACCCACCAAGAGACCCAGTACTTC | once | TRBD1 | TRBV5-1 | 21 | TRBJ2-5
CASSLKGGGRNEAFF | TGTGCCAGCAGCTTAAAGGGAGGGGGGCGAAATGAAGCTTTCTTT | - | - | TRBV5-4 | 15 | TRBJ1-1
CASSLPGGSGNTIYF | TGTGCCAGCAGCTTACCAGGGGGCTCTGGAAACACCATATATTTT | - | TRBD1 | TRBV7-8 | 15 | TRBJ1-3
CASSLGLAGADSYNEQFF | TGCGCCAGCAGCTTGGGACTAGCGGGAGCGGACTCCTACAATGAGCAGTTCTTC | - | TRBD2 | TRBV5-1 | 18 | TRBJ2-1
CATSPARRPTSNTEAFF | TGTGCCACCAGCCCCGCTCGGCGTCCAACCTCGAACACTGAAGCTTTCTTT | - | - | TRBV15 | 17 | TRBJ1-1
CASTSSGAYEQYF | TGTGCCAGCACTTCGAGCGGGGCCTACGAGCAGTACTTC | - | TRBD2 | TRBV27 | 13 | TRBJ2-7
CASSLSYGNYEQYF | TGTGCCAGCAGTTTATCGTACGGGAATTACGAGCAGTACTTC | - | - | TRBV27 | 14 | TRBJ2-7
CASSVGGLAETQYF | TGTGCCAGCAGCGTAGGTGGGTTAGCTGAGACCCAGTACTTC | - | - | TRBV9 | 14 | TRBJ2-5
CASSSRSPPGTSGNTIYF | TGTGCCAGCTCCTCACGGTCTCCTCCCGGGACAAGCGGAAACACCATATATTTT | few | - | TRBV18 | 18 | TRBJ1-3
CASFPSAAGEKLFF | TGTGCCAGCTTTCCATCCGCCGCGGGTGAAAAACTGTTTTTT | - | - | TRBV5-5 | 14 | TRBJ1-4
CASSFQGASEQFF | TGCGCCAGCAGCTTCCAGGGGGCTAGTGAGCAGTTCTTC | - | TRBD1 | TRBV5-1 | 13 | TRBJ2-1
CASSPDRVVYTF | TGTGCCAGCAGCCCGGACAGGGTGGTATACACCTTC | - | TRBD1 | TRBV27 | 12 | TRBJ1-2
CASSPSGNYEQYF | TGTGCCAGCTCACCATCTGGCAACTACGAGCAGTACTTC | - | - | TRBV18 | 13 | TRBJ2-7
CASNIDGSSYNEQFF | TGTGCCAGCAACATAGACGGCAGCTCCTACAATGAGCAGTTCTTC | - | - | TRBV6-1 | 15 | TRBJ2-1
CASSLDGAGGNTGELFF | TGTGCCAGCAGCTTAGATGGAGCGGGAGGCAACACCGGGGAGCTGTTTTTT | - | TRBD2 | TRBV11-2 | 17 | TRBJ2-2
CASSQSPGTSGRPYEQYF | TGCGCCAGCAGCCAATCACCTGGGACTAGCGGGAGACCATACGAGCAGTACTTC | - | TRBD2 | TRBV4-1 | 18 | TRBJ2-7
CASSLSRSVDTQYF | TGTGCCAGCAGTTTATCTCGGTCGGTAGATACGCAGTATTTT | few | - | TRBV27 | 14 | TRBJ2-3
CSVEEGLPKSSYNEQFF | TGCAGCGTTGAAGAAGGACTACCTAAAAGCTCCTACAATGAGCAGTTCTTC | - | - | TRBV29-1 | 17 | TRBJ2-1
CASSLAEGHFQETQYF | TGTGCCAGCAGCTTGGCCGAGGGACACTTCCAAGAGACCCAGTACTTC | - | - | TRBV5-6 | 16 | TRBJ2-5
CATSSGGYEQYF | TGTGCCACCTCCAGCGGGGGGTACGAGCAGTACTTC | - | TRBD2 | TRBV5-4 | 12 | TRBJ2-7
CASSLSDRNEQYF | TGTGCCAGCAGCTTATCAGACAGGAATGAGCAGTACTTC | - | - | TRBV6-1 | 13 | TRBJ2-7
CASSGLAGSGKQFF | TGTGCCAGCAGTGGACTAGCGGGAAGCGGCAAGCAGTTCTTC | - | TRBD2 | TRBV6-1 | 14 | TRBJ2-1
CASSPQGGLITEAFF | TGTGCCAGCAGCCCCCAGGGTGGTTTAATCACTGAAGCTTTCTTT | - | - | TRBV14 | 15 | TRBJ1-1
CASSPWVGDQNTEAFF | TGTGCCAGCAGTCCCTGGGTGGGGGACCAGAACACTGAAGCTTTCTTT | - | - | TRBV2 | 16 | TRBJ1-1
CASSISRFNYGYTF | TGTGCCAGTAGTATCAGCAGGTTTAACTATGGCTACACCTTC | - | - | TRBV19 | 14 | TRBJ1-2
CASSSGTTGETEAFF | TGTGCCAGCAGTTCAGGGACCACAGGGGAAACTGAAGCTTTCTTT | - | TRBD1 | TRBV2 | 15 | TRBJ1-1
CSSQGTGVHTEAFF | TGCAGCTCACAGGGGACGGGGGTGCACACTGAAGCTTTCTTT | - | TRBD1 | TRBV29-1 | 14 | TRBJ1-1
CASRPRQGRTDTQYF | TGTGCCAGCAGGCCAAGACAGGGGCGCACAGATACGCAGTATTTT | - | TRBD1 | TRBV6-1 | 15 | TRBJ2-3
CASRTSVQTQYF | TGTGCCAGCCGGACTAGCGTTCAGACCCAGTACTTC | - | TRBD2 | TRBV28 | 12 | TRBJ2-5
CAWSPKGVTGGGVDTQYF | TGTGCCTGGAGCCCGAAAGGGGTGACAGGGGGTGGGGTGGATACGCAGTATTTT | - | TRBD1 | TRBV30 | 18 | TRBJ2-3
CASSYRQTAYEQYF | TGTGCCAGCAGTTACCGTCAGACGGCCTACGAGCAGTACTTC | once | - | TRBV6-5 | 14 | TRBJ2-7
CASSLWTALDTQYF | TGTGCCAGCAGTTTATGGACCGCACTAGATACGCAGTATTTT | - | - | TRBV27 | 14 | TRBJ2-3
CASSDLGGESSYEQYF | TGTGCCAGCAGTGATCTAGGGGGGGAGAGCTCCTACGAGCAGTACTTC | medium-sized | - | TRBV6-1 | 16 | TRBJ2-7
CASSLGQDWYGYTF | TGTGCCAGCAGTCTTGGACAGGACTGGTATGGCTACACCTTC | - | TRBD1 | TRBV2 | 14 | TRBJ1-2
CVSFTGANYGYTF | TGTGTCTCGTTCACGGGAGCTAACTATGGCTACACCTTC | - | - | TRBV28 | 13 | TRBJ1-2
CASSLVGLSNEQYF | TGTGCCAGCAGCTTAGTCGGACTTTCCAACGAGCAGTACTTC | - | - | TRBV5-6 | 14 | TRBJ2-7
CASSRGPRDTQYF | TGTGCCAGCAGCAGGGGGCCTAGAGATACGCAGTATTTT | - | TRBD1 | TRBV6-5 | 13 | TRBJ2-3
CASSLEGGSRGTDTQYF | TGTGCCAGCAGCTTGGAGGGCGGGAGTAGGGGCACAGATACGCAGTATTTT | - | TRBD2 | TRBV5-4 | 17 | TRBJ2-3
CASSFRTGTGGSNQPQHF | TGTGCCAGCAGCTTTCGCACCGGGACAGGGGGGAGCAATCAGCCCCAGCATTTT | - | TRBD1 | TRBV7-4 | 18 | TRBJ1-5
CASSPHSDQPQHF | TGTGCCAGCTCACCACATAGCGATCAGCCCCAGCATTTT | once | - | TRBV18 | 13 | TRBJ1-5
CATSRARTSGYNEQFF | TGTGCCACCAGCAGAGCACGGACTAGCGGATACAATGAGCAGTTCTTC | - | TRBD2 | TRBV15 | 16 | TRBJ2-1
CASSLRREHGYEQYF | TGTGCCAGCAGTTTAAGGAGGGAGCACGGTTACGAGCAGTACTTC | - | - | TRBV27 | 15 | TRBJ2-7
CAWSVQLQETQYF | TGTGCCTGGAGTGTACAACTTCAAGAGACCCAGTACTTC | - | - | TRBV30 | 13 | TRBJ2-5
CASSEFAMGQTF | TGTGCCAGCAGTGAATTTGCGATGGGACAGACTTTT | - | TRBD1 | TRBV6-1 | 12 | TRBJ1-4
CASSPSTGLTYGYTF | TGTGCCAGCAGTCCCTCGACAGGGCTTACCTATGGCTACACCTTC | - | TRBD1 | TRBV27 | 15 | TRBJ1-2
CASLSSGAYNEQFF | TGTGCCAGCTTATCTAGCGGAGCATACAATGAGCAGTTCTTC | - | TRBD2 | TRBV2 | 14 | TRBJ2-1
CASSDNSYNEQFF | TGTGCCAGCAGTGACAACTCCTACAATGAGCAGTTCTTC | - | - | TRBV6-4 | 13 | TRBJ2-1
CASSLSGSGQPQHF | TGCGCCAGCAGCTTGTCCGGGTCTGGGCAGCCCCAGCATTTT | - | - | TRBV5-1 | 14 | TRBJ1-5
CASIGDRGRNTEAFF | TGTGCCAGCATAGGAGACAGGGGCCGGAACACTGAAGCTTTCTTT | - | TRBD1 | TRBV10-3 | 15 | TRBJ1-1
CASSYTPGSTNEKLFF | TGTGCCAGCAGTTACACCCCGGGATCAACTAATGAAAAACTGTTTTTT | once | - | TRBV6-5 | 16 | TRBJ1-4
CASSLAGNSYNEQFF | TGTGCCAGCAGCTTAGCGGGGAATTCCTACAATGAGCAGTTCTTC | few | - | TRBV7-2 | 15 | TRBJ2-1
CASSLGGLNTGELFF | TGCGCCAGCAGCTTGGGTGGGCTCAACACCGGGGAGCTGTTTTTT | - | - | TRBV5-1 | 15 | TRBJ2-2
CAISESGAGEADEQFF | TGTGCCATCAGTGAGTCCGGAGCGGGAGAGGCTGATGAGCAGTTCTTC | - | TRBD2 | TRBV10-3 | 16 | TRBJ2-1
CASKGDNSNQPQHF | TGTGCCAGCAAGGGAGATAATAGCAATCAGCCCCAGCATTTT | - | - | TRBV2 | 14 | TRBJ1-5
CASTLGSVNQPQHF | TGTGCCAGCACCCTAGGGTCAGTCAATCAGCCCCAGCATTTT | - | - | TRBV28 | 14 | TRBJ1-5
CASSVGGSSYEQYF | TGTGCCAGCAGCGTAGGAGGGAGCTCCTACGAGCAGTACTTC | - | - | TRBV9 | 14 | TRBJ2-7
CASSSTDGQPQHF | TGTGCCAGCAGCTCAACGGATGGTCAGCCCCAGCATTTT | few | - | TRBV7-6 | 13 | TRBJ1-5